The entry below describes one T cell receptor (beta chain). This specimen comes from a study of control samples from healthy donors and cancer patients. TCRdb's copy holds only in-frame clones and misses some; the assay was immunoSEQ multiplex PCR. Of approximately 76,000 clones in the sample, around 84% were seen once. The sequence was collected from a man aged 60 to 69 with head and neck cancer. Sequenced: PBMCs.

CDR3 loop: CASSSQGNEQFF. Written as DNA, the CDR3 is TGTGCCAGCAGCTCGCAGGGGAATGAGCAGTTCTTC. The gene calls are TRBV7-8 and TRBJ2-1; the D gene is possibly TRBD1 (6 bases). CDR1 and CDR2 (germline): SGHVS, FQNEAQ. V was shortened by 4 bases and J by 7 bases, with 8 bases between the two germline ends. This CDR3 region has 12 residues.